The T cell receptor beta chain under discussion was sequenced for a study of lymphopenia after photon versus proton radiotherapy. The method was immunoSEQ multiplex PCR; TCRdb's version includes in-frame clones alone and lacks a portion of them. The repertoire consists of 75,000 to 90,000 clones, with 83% occurring once and the leading ten covering over 1.1%. On this clone: What it binds is unknown.

CDR1 is SGHRS, CDR2 YFSETQ, per germline. V shed 0 bases and J shed 3 bases, with 11 bases lying between them. This CDR3 is built from 15 residues. Findings and limits, study-wide: Post-nadir diversity loss with photons came from oligoclonal expansion, particularly CD8+ Temra cells. Photon-treated patients lost naive T cells and TCR diversity; proton-treated stayed stable.

The sample was peripheral blood, taken from a patient treated with proton-based radiotherapy. This chain connects TRBV5-1 to TRBJ2-3; D uncertain. The sequence derives from a man aged 60-69 years with pancreatic cancer. CDR3 nucleotide sequence: TGCGCCAGCAGCTTGGGCCTCGGTGGGACAGATACGCAGTATTTT. It codes for CASSLGLGGTDTQYF.